This T cell receptor (beta chain) stems from a study of T-cell reconstitution after alpha-beta-depleted transplantation in children. V lost 5 bases and J 0 bases, leaving 28 bases between the germline ends. The V gene's germline CDR1 is SQVTM and CDR2 ANQGSEA. This CDR3 has 19 amino acids. This clonotype was found a few times. Its target is not known. Unique molecular identifiers tagged the TCRbeta library. Using its own MiXCR run on the PCR reads, TCRdb lists one record per CDR3 protein. The sample comprises roughly 670,000 distinct CDR3 sequences, under 15% of which are singletons, and 0.65% to 0.9% rests with the top ten. Study observations and caveats: The high TCRbeta diversity at day 60 in some patients came from surviving recipient T cells and thymic progenitors. By one year post-transplant, T-cell counts and diversity largely arose from T cells that were newly produced. Alpha-beta T cells present about two months after transplant were reported to originate from several hundred expanded graft clones.

The TCR originated in a girl aged 2-10 years with congenital amegakaryocytic thrombocytopenia, due to receive a stem cell transplant. Source: PBMCs, taken before TCRalphabeta/CD19-depleted stem cell transplant. The rearrangement uses TRBV29-1 and TRBJ1-1, with D possibly matching TRBD1 (6 bases). CDR3 residues: CSVLPQGLVNSVVNTEAFF. CDR3 DNA: TGCAGCGTTCTTCCCCAGGGGTTAGTGAACTCTGTTGTGAACACTGAAGCTTTCTTT.